This TCR beta chain was retrieved from a study of post-analysis software for immune sequencing data. Overall study context: Disease trajectories encompassed relapsing-remitting, secondary progressive and progressive-relapsing multiple sclerosis.

With V trimmed by 5 bases and J by 3 bases, 3 bases remained unmatched. This CDR3 comprises 13 residues. Germline V gives CDR1 WSHSY, CDR2 SAAADI. This clonotype was seen more than once but under ten times. Antigen: not known. General study results and limits: With TRBV5-6, TRBV5-1 and TRBV20-1 included, five TRBV segments were more frequent in patients than in controls. In multiple sclerosis, normalized Chao1 diversity was significantly below that of controls.

The TCR beta cDNA libraries contained unique molecular identifiers. The authors obtained roughly 550,000 cDNA molecules from approximately 0.95 to 9.8 million T cells. TCRdb independently ran MiXCR on the PCR reads; one entry per CDR3 protein. The sample carries roughly 800,000 distinct CDR3 sequences, just under 30% recorded once. This receptor was obtained from a girl aged 10 to 17 with multiple sclerosis. Sample: blood. The rearrangement joins TRBV10-2 to TRBJ2-7, with 8 bases matching TRBD1. The CDR3 nucleotides are TGCGCCAGCAGTTCGGACAGGGACTACGAGCAGTACTTC. It is translated as CASSSDRDYEQYF.